This T cell receptor (beta chain) was identified in a study of neoadjuvant nivolumab and ipilimumab in lung cancer. Overall study results and limits: Pretherapy blood TCR richness correlated positively with resected tumor richness.

Profiling relied on immunoSEQ multiplex PCR, and the TCRdb table lists in-frame clones only, not all of them. Of 15,000 to 20,000 clones listed, about 72% are singletons. Remarks on this clone: The antigen is not known.

The germline V gene encodes CDR1 LNHDA and CDR2 SQIVND (reference sequence). The CDR3 is 15 residues long. V lost 3 bases and J 5 bases, leaving 14 bases between the germline ends. The specimen comprised tumor tissue, sampled after neoadjuvant nivolumab, alone or with ipilimumab, at or shortly before surgery. The chain links TRBV19 to TRBJ2-1; a weak D match, TRBD1 (6 bases). The TCR originated in an adult with non-small cell lung cancer. The CDR3 is CASSMIGTSHNEQFF. CDR3 sequence (DNA): TGTGCCAGTAGTATGATCGGGACATCCCACAATGAGCAGTTCTTC.